This T cell receptor (beta chain) came from a study of blood T cell repertoires in COVID-19. CDR1 is ENHRY and CDR2 is SYGVKD in the germline V gene. The CDR3 totals 13 residues. V was pared by 7 bases and J by 5 bases, with 6 bases of the junction left unmatched. The method was immunoSEQ multiplex PCR; TCRdb's version includes in-frame clones alone and lacks a portion of them. The table lists 140,000 or so clones, roughly 79% of them singletons. V and J are TRBV10-3 and TRBJ1-2, with 8 bases that match TRBD1. This TCR was sampled from a woman aged 60-75 years with acute or convalescent COVID-19. The sequenced material came from peripheral blood. CDR3 in amino acids: CAIKTGVGYGYTF. Here the CDR3 DNA reads TGTGCCATCAAGACAGGGGTTGGGTATGGCTACACCTTC.